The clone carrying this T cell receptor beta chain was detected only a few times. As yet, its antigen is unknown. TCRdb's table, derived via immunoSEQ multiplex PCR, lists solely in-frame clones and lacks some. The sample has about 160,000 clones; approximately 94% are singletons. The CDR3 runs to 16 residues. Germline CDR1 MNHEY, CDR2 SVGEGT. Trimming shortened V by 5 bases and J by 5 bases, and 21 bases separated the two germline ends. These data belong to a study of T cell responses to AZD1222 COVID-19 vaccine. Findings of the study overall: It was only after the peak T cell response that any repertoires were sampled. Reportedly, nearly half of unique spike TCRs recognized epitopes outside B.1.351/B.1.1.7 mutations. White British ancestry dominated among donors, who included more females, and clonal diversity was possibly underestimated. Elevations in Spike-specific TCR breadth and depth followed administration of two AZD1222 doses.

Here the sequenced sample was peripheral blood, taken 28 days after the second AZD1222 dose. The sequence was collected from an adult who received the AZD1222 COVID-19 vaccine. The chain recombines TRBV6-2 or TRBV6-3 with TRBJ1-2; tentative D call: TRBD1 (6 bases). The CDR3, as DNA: TGTGCCAGCAGTCCCCTACCAAGTTACAGGGAATATGGCTACACCTTC. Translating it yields CASSPLPSYREYGYTF.